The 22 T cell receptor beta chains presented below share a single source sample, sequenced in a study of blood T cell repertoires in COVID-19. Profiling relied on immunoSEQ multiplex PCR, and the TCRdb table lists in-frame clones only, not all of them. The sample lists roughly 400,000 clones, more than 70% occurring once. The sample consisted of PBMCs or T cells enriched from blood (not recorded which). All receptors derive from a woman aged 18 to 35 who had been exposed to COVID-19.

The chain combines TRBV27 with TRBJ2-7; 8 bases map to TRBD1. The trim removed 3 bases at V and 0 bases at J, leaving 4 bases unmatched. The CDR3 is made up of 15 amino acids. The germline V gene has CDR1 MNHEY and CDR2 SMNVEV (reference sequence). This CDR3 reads CASSLGQADSYEQYF. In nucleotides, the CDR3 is TGTGCCAGCAGTTTGGGACAGGCGGACTCCTACGAGCAGTACTTC.

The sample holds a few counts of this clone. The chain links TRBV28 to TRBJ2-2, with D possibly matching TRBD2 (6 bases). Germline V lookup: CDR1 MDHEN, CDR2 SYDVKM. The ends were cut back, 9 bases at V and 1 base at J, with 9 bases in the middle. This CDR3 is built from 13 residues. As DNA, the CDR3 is TGTGCCAGTCTGCGGGGGAACACCGGGGAGCTGTTTTTT. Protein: CASLRGNTGELFF.

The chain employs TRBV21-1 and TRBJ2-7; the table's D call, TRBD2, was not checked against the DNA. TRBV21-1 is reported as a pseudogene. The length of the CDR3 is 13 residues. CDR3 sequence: CASSKGREYEQYF. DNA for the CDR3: TGTGCCAGCAGCAAGGGGAGGGAATACGAGCAGTACTTC.

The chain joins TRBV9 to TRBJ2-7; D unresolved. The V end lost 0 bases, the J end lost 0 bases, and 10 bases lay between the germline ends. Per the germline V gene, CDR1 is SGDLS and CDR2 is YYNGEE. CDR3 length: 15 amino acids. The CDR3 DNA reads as TGTGCCAGCAGCGTAGGGGCTTATAGCTCCTACGAGCAGTACTTC. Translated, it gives CASSVGAYSSYEQYF. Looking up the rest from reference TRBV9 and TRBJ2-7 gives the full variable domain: DSGVTQTPKHLITATGQRVTLRCSPRSGDLSVYWYQQSLDQGLQFLIQYYNGEERAKGNILERFSAQQFPDLHSELNLSSLELGDSALYFCASSVGAYSSYEQYFGPGTRLTVT.

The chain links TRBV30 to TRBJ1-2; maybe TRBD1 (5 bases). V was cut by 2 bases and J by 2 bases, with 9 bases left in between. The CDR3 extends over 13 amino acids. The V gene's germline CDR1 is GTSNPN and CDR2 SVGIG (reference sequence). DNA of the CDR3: TGTGCCTGGAGTAGCGGGGGGAACTATGGCTACACCTTC. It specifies CAWSSGGNYGYTF.

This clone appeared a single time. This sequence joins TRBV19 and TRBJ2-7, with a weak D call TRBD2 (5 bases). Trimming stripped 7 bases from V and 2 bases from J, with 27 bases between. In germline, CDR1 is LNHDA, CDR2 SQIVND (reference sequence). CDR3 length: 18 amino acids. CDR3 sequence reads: CASTYKRNTPGKAYEQYF. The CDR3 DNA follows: TGTGCCAGTACCTATAAACGGAACACACCGGGAAAAGCCTACGAGCAGTACTTC.

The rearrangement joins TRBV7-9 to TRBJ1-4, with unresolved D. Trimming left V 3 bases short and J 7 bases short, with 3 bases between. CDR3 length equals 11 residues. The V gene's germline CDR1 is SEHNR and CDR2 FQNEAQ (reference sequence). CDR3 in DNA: TGTGCCAGCAGCTTCGTTGAAAAACTGTTTTTT. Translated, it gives CASSFVEKLFF.

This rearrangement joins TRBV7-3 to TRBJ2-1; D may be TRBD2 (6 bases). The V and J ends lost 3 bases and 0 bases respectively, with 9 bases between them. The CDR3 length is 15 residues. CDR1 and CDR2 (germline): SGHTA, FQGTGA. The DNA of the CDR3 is TGTGCCAGCAGCTTTGGGGGGAGCTCCTACAATGAGCAGTTCTTC. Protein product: CASSFGGSSYNEQFF.

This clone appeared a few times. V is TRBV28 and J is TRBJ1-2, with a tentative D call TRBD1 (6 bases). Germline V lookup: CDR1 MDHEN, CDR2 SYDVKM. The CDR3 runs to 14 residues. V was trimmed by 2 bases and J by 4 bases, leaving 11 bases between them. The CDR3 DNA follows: TGTGCCAGCAGTTTAGTCCAGGGGAGCTATGGCTACACCTTC. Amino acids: CASSLVQGSYGYTF.

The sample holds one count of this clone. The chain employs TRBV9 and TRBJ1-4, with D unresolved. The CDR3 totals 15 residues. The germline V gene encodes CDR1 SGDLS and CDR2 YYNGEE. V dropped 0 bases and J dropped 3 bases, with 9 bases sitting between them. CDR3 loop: CASSVDGNPNEKLFF. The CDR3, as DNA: TGTGCCAGCAGCGTAGATGGCAATCCTAATGAAAAACTGTTTTTT. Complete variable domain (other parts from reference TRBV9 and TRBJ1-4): DSGVTQTPKHLITATGQRVTLRCSPRSGDLSVYWYQQSLDQGLQFLIQYYNGEERAKGNILERFSAQQFPDLHSELNLSSLELGDSALYFCASSVDGNPNEKLFFGSGTQLSVL.

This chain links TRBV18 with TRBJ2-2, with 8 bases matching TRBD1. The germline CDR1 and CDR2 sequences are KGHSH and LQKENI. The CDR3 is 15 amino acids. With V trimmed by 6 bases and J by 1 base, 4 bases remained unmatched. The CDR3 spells CASSAGQVNTGELFF. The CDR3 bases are TGTGCCAGCTCGGCGGGACAGGTGAACACCGGGGAGCTGTTTTTT.

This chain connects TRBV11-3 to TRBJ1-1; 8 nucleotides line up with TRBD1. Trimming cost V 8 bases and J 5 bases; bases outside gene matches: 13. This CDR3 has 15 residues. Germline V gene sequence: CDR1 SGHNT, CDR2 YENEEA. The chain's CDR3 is CASPQGDRGWTEAFF. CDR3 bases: TGTGCCAGCCCTCAAGGAGACAGGGGCTGGACTGAAGCTTTCTTT. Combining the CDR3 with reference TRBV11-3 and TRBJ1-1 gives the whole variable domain EAGVVQSPRYKIIEKKQPVAFWCNPISGHNTLYWYLQNLGQGPELLIRYENEEAVDDSQLPKDRFSAERLKGVDSTLKIQPAELGDSAVYLCASPQGDRGWTEAFFGQGTRLTVV.

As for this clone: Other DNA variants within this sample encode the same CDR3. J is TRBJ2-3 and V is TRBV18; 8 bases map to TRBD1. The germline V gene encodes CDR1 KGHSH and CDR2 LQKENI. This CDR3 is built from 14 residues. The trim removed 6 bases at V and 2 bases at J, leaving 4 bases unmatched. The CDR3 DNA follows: TGTGCCAGCTCCCGGGGACAGGACACAGATACGCAGTATTTT. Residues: CASSRGQDTDTQYF.

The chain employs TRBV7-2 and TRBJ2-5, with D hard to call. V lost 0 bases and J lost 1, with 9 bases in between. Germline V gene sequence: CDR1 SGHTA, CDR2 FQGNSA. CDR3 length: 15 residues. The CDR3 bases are TGTGCCAGCAGCTTAGCCGGTCTGGTCCAAGAGACCCAGTACTTC. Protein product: CASSLAGLVQETQYF.

The CDR3 DNA is TGTGCCAGCAGCTTGGGGCGGGGTGAAAAACTGTTTTTT. It encodes CASSLGRGEKLFF. The rearrangement uses TRBV11-2 and TRBJ1-4; TRBD1 is a possible D gene (5 bases). Trimming stripped 3 bases from V and 7 bases from J, with 9 bases between. This CDR3 contains 13 residues. Germline V gives CDR1 SGHAT, CDR2 FQNNGV.

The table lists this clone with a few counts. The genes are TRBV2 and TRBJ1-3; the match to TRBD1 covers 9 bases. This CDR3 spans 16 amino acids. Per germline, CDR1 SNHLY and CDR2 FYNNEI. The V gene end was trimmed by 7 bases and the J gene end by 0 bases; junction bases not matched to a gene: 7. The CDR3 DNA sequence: TGTGCCAGCAAAGGGGGACAGGGCTACTCTGGAAACACCATATATTTT. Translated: CASKGGQGYSGNTIYF.

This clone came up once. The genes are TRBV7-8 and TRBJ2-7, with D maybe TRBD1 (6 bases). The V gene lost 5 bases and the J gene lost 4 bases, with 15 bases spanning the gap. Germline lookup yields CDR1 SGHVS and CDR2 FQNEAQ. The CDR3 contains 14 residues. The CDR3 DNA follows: TGTGCCAGCAGCCCAGGGGTCACTCAGTACGAGCAGTACTTC. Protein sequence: CASSPGVTQYEQYF.

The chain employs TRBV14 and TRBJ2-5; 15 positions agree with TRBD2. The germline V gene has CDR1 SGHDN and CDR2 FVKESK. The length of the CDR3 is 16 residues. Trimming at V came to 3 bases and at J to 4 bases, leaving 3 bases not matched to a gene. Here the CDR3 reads CASSQGLAGGGETQYF. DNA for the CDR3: TGTGCCAGCAGCCAGGGACTAGCGGGAGGAGGAGAGACCCAGTACTTC. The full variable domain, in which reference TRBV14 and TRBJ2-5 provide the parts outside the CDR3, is EAGVTQFPSHSVIEKGQTVTLRCDPISGHDNLYWYRRVMGKEIKFLLHFVKESKQDESGMPNNRFLAERTGGTYSTLKVQPAELEDSGVYFCASSQGLAGGGETQYFGPGTRLLVL.

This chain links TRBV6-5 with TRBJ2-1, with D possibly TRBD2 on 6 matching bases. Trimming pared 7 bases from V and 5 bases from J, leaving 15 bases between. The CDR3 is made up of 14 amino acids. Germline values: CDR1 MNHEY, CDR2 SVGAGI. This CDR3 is CASKETSSHNEQFF. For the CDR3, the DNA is TGTGCCAGCAAGGAGACTAGTAGTCACAATGAGCAGTTCTTC.

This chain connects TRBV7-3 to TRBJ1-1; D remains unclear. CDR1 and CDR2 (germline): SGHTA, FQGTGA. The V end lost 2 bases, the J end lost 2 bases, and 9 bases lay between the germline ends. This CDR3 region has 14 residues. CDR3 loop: CASSLGGFNTEAFF. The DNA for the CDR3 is TGTGCCAGCAGCTTAGGCGGGTTCAACACTGAAGCTTTCTTT.

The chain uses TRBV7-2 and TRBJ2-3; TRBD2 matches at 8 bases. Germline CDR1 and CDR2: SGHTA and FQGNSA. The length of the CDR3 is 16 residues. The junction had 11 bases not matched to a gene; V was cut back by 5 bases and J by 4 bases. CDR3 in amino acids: CASSGDGLAMADTQYF. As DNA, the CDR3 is TGTGCCAGCAGCGGAGATGGACTAGCTATGGCAGATACGCAGTATTTT.

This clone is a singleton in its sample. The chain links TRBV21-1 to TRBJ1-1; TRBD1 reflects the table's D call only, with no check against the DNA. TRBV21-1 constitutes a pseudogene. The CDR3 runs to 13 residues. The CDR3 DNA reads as TGTGCCAGCAGCCTCCGAGGTCAGGGTGAAGCTTTCTTT. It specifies CASSLRGQGEAFF.